This TCR beta chain was profiled in a study of graft-versus-host responses after intestinal transplantation. Study context: Each of the recipients got a multivisceral, liver-intestinal, or isolated intestinal transplant.

Some clones are missing from TCRdb's copy, which holds only in-frame ones; the method was immunoSEQ multiplex PCR. The sample lists 75,000 to 100,000 clones; 90% to 95% were seen once. Per the germline V gene, CDR1 is LGHNA and CDR2 is YNFKEQ. Trimming removed 1 base at V and 0 bases at J, with 9 bases between. The CDR3 loop spans 15 amino acids. On this clone: Its antigen remains unknown.

The sequence derives from a human donor who received an intestinal transplant. The chain is built from TRBV4-2 and TRBJ1-1; D is unresolved. Sequences were derived from unstimulated CD8+ T cells sorted from spleen or lymph node cells, sampled before intestinal transplant. CDR3: CASSQGAGLNTEAFF. The DNA of the CDR3 is TGTGCCAGCAGCCAAGGGGCGGGCTTGAACACTGAAGCTTTCTTT.